These 10 T cell receptor beta chains came from one sample sequenced in a study of shared clonotypes between healthy human individuals. Naive CD8 cells lacked CD45RO, underwent positive selection for CCR7 and left out terminally differentiated effector memory CD45RA+ cells. Data came from immunoSEQ multiplex PCR; TCRdb stores just in-frame clones and leaves some out. Of about 2.1 million clones in the sample, about 93% were seen once. The specimen was naive CD8+ T cells from PBMCs. Receptors were obtained from a man younger than 30 in good health. Some clones in this sample may be carry-over from other donors' samples.

The CDR3 loop reads CASSLSVGTFFTDTQYF. In nucleotides, the CDR3 is TGCGCCAGCAGCTTGTCTGTGGGGACCTTCTTCACAGATACGCAGTATTTT. The chain links TRBV5-1 to TRBJ2-3; possibly TRBD1 or TRBD2 for D (5 bases each). V dropped 1 base and J dropped 2 bases, with 17 bases sitting between them. CDR1 and CDR2 from the germline V gene are SGHRS and YFSETQ. This CDR3 spans 17 amino acids.

V is TRBV9 and J is TRBJ1-1; maybe TRBD1 (6 bases). In germline, CDR1 is SGDLS, CDR2 YYNGEE. V lost 3 bases to trimming and J lost 1 base, with 10 bases between them. The CDR3 extends over 14 amino acids. The DNA of the CDR3 is TGTGCCAGCAGCGCAGGGGACGGGAACACTGAAGCTTTCTTT. Amino acid sequence: CASSAGDGNTEAFF.

This clone came up once. V is TRBV5-1 and J is TRBJ2-7, with TRBD1 identical over 10 bases. V was clipped by 2 bases and J by 0 bases; unmatched bases: 14. Germline V gene lookup returns CDR1 SGHRS and CDR2 YFSETQ. This CDR3 is 19 amino acids long. CDR3: CASSLSGTGATKSSYEQYF. Written as DNA, the CDR3 is TGCGCCAGCAGCTTATCCGGGACAGGGGCTACCAAAAGCTCCTACGAGCAGTACTTC.

The chain uses TRBV5-6 and TRBJ2-7; D might be TRBD1 or TRBD2, each matching 6 bases. The germline V gene has CDR1 SGHDT and CDR2 YYEEEE. V lost 1 base and J 2 bases, leaving 10 bases between the germline ends. This CDR3 spans 14 amino acids. This CDR3 is CASSLQGRPYEQYF. CDR3 nucleotides: TGTGCCAGCAGCTTGCAGGGGAGGCCCTACGAGCAGTACTTC. Full variable domain (missing parts from reference TRBV5-6 and TRBJ2-7): DAGVTQSPTHLIKTRGQQVTLRCSPKSGHDTVSWYQQALGQGPQFIFQYYEEEERQRGNFPDRFSGHQFPNYSSELNVNALLLGDSALYLCASSLQGRPYEQYFGPGTRLTVT.

The V and J genes are TRBV11-2 and TRBJ2-7; TRBD2 agrees at 8 bases. Germline CDR1 and CDR2: SGHAT and FQNNGV. The CDR3 has 15 amino acids. The V and J ends lost 0 bases and 3 bases, in that order; junction bases with no gene match: 4. The CDR3 bases are TGTGCCAGCAGCTTAGATCTTACTAGCGGCTACGAGCAGTACTTC. This translates into CASSLDLTSGYEQYF.

J is TRBJ2-2 and V is TRBV9; D not certain. Trimming removed 4 bases from V and 2 bases from J, with 6 bases in between. CDR1 is SGDLS, CDR2 YYNGEE, per germline. This CDR3 contains 13 residues. The CDR3 sequence is CASSLTNTGELFF. The CDR3 region has the DNA TGTGCCAGCAGCCTGACTAACACCGGGGAGCTGTTTTTT.

The V and J genes are TRBV29-1 and TRBJ1-2; D gene uncertain. V gave up 2 bases and J gave up 8 bases, with 12 bases separating them. This CDR3 is built from 12 residues. From germline, CDR1 is SQVTM and CDR2 ANQGSEA. As DNA, the CDR3 is TGCAGCGTTGAACCGGCTTGGGTCGGCTACACCTTC. Translated: CSVEPAWVGYTF.

The chain joins TRBV28 to TRBJ1-1, with a tentative D call TRBD1 (6 bases). The CDR3 sequence is 14 residues long. Germline values: CDR1 MDHEN, CDR2 SYDVKM. Deletions cut 7 bases from V and 9 bases from J, with 21 bases between. CDR3 amino acids: CASTPPLGAAQAFF. The DNA of the CDR3 is TGTGCCAGCACCCCCCCTCTGGGGGCAGCGCAAGCTTTCTTT. Complete variable domain (other parts from reference TRBV28 and TRBJ1-1): DVKVTQSSRYLVKRTGEKVFLECVQDMDHENMFWYRQDPGLGLRLIYFSYDVKMKEKGDIPEGYSVSREKKERFSLILESASTNQTSMYLCASTPPLGAAQAFFGQGTRLTVV.

The chain recombines TRBV7-2 with TRBJ2-7, with unresolved D. The CDR3 is 13 residues long. V gave up 4 bases and J gave up 12 bases, with 19 bases separating them. Germline-derived CDR1 and CDR2 are SGHTA and FQGNSA. CDR3 sequence: CASSSAAELDLYF. The CDR3 coding sequence is TGTGCCAGCAGCTCCGCCGCTGAACTTGATTTGTACTTC. Full variable domain (missing parts from reference TRBV7-2 and TRBJ2-7): GAGVSQSPSNKVTEKGKDVELRCDPISGHTALYWYRQSLGQGLEFLIYFQGNSAPDKSGLPSDRFSAERTGGSVSTLTIQRTQQEDSAVYLCASSSAAELDLYFGPGTRLTVT.

V is TRBV5-8 and J is TRBJ2-1; no definite D call. Germline V CDR1 and CDR2: SGHTS, YDEGEE. Trimming took 0 bases from V and 8 from J, leaving 15 bases between them. This CDR3 has 15 amino acids. CDR3 protein: CASSLAVTTRDEQFF. The CDR3 region has the DNA TGTGCCAGCAGCTTGGCCGTCACTACACGTGATGAGCAGTTCTTC.